Below are 25 T cell receptor beta chains sequenced from a single sample in a study of blood T cells in healthy people across ages. Primers used in a second PCR of about 7 to 11 cycles were a sample-barcoded 5' primer and a J-beta primer mix. MiXCR, run by TCRdb on the 5' RACE reads, gives a single entry per CDR3 protein. The data hold about 570,000 distinct CDR3 sequences, with about 25% observed a single time. The same sample was also studied in work on T cells of mothers and their children.

Sequenced sample: blood. The receptor set was obtained from a boy under 10 years old in good health.

The V call is TRBV6-2 or TRBV6-3, the J call TRBJ2-3; D is unclear. This CDR3 spans 14 amino acids. The ends were cut back, 6 bases at V and 4 bases at J, with 14 bases in the middle. The germline CDR1 and CDR2 sequences are MNHEY and SVGEGT. In DNA form, the CDR3 reads TGTGCCAGCAGCAAATCCACGGGCCCAGATACGCAGTATTTT. It is translated as CASSKSTGPDTQYF.

The chain has TRBV6-5 and TRBJ2-3, with 8 bases lining up with TRBD2. Germline V gives CDR1 MNHEY, CDR2 SVGAGI. The CDR3 consists of 15 residues. Unmatched junction bases numbered 11, after V lost 8 bases and J lost 4 bases. The DNA of the CDR3 is TGTGCCAGCCTGCCCCAGTACGGGGGGGCAGATACGCAGTATTTT. This translates into CASLPQYGGADTQYF.

The rearrangement links TRBV7-2 to TRBJ2-5; TRBD1 aligns across 7 bases. This CDR3 has 13 residues. With V trimmed by 5 bases and J by 4 bases, 4 bases remained unmatched. Germline V lookup: CDR1 SGHTA, CDR2 FQGNSA. The CDR3 loop reads CASSADRAETQYF. The CDR3 coding sequence is TGTGCCAGCAGCGCTGACAGGGCAGAGACCCAGTACTTC.

This sequence joins TRBV4-1 and TRBJ2-7, with D possibly TRBD2 on 6 matching bases. The length of the CDR3 is 15 residues. CDR1 is MGHRA, CDR2 YSYEKL, per germline. Trimming removed 3 bases at V and 0 bases at J, with 12 bases between. The CDR3 sequence is CASSHLAGPSYEQYF. CDR3 bases: TGCGCCAGCAGCCACCTCGCGGGGCCCTCCTACGAGCAGTACTTC.

The chain joins TRBV11-2 to TRBJ2-5, with D uncertain. Germline values: CDR1 SGHAT, CDR2 FQNNGV. V was pared by 5 bases and J by 2 bases, with 9 bases between. This CDR3 is built from 13 residues. The CDR3 bases are TGTGCCAGCAGCCCTCCGATTCAAGAGACCCAGTACTTC. Its translation is CASSPPIQETQYF.

Here the CDR3 DNA reads TGTGCCACCAGCAGTAGGACCGTGAACACTGAAGCTTTCTTT. Translated: CATSSRTVNTEAFF. The chain uses TRBV15 and TRBJ1-1; D is undetermined. The CDR3 is made up of 14 amino acids. V lost 3 bases, J lost 0 bases, and 8 bases lay in between. Germline V gene data show CDR1 as LNHNV and CDR2 as YYDKDF (reference sequence).

The table lists this clonotype with a few counts. The V call is TRBV2, the J call TRBJ2-5, with TRBD2 matching over 12 bases. V was clipped by 7 bases and J by 5 bases; unmatched bases: 5. Germline V lookup: CDR1 SNHLY, CDR2 FYNNEI. CDR3 size: 14 residues. The CDR3 loop is CASNRLAGVETQYF. CDR3 DNA: TGTGCCAGCAATCGACTAGCGGGGGTTGAGACCCAGTACTTC.

The rearrangement uses TRBV4-3 and TRBJ2-1; 8 bases are a match to TRBD2. The CDR3 contains 18 residues. With V trimmed by 0 bases and J by 4 bases, 11 bases remained unmatched. Germline V gives CDR1 LGHNA, CDR2 YSLEER. Written as DNA, the CDR3 is TGCGCCAGCAGCCAAGATCCAAGCGGGAGTCCTCCTTACAATGAGCAGTTCTTC. It translates to CASSQDPSGSPPYNEQFF.

The chain is built from TRBV7-9 and TRBJ2-5; D not resolved. The J call is doubtful: the DNA matches TRBJ2-7 better. The CDR3 is made up of 15 amino acids. Germline loops: CDR1 SEHNR, CDR2 FQNEAQ (reference sequence). The CDR3 coding sequence is TGTGCCAGCAGTTCCCCTACAGCGATTTCCTACGAGCAGTACTTC. Its protein product is CASSSPTAISYEQYF.

This clonotype was found a few times. The V and J genes are TRBV19 and TRBJ2-1; TRBD2 matches 9 bases. The CDR3 is 14 amino acids. With V trimmed by 5 bases and J by 5 bases, 4 bases remained unmatched. The germline V gene encodes CDR1 LNHDA and CDR2 SQIVND (reference sequence). CDR3 nucleotide sequence: TGTGCCAGTAGTTGGGGGACTAGCAACAATGAGCAGTTCTTC. This gives the protein CASSWGTSNNEQFF.

This clonotype came up a few times. The chain uses TRBV11-1 and TRBJ1-6; 9 bases agree with TRBD1. With V trimmed by 3 bases and J by 6 bases, 3 bases remained unmatched. Germline assignment: CDR1 SGHAT and CDR2 FQDESV (reference sequence). This CDR3 contains 15 residues. The CDR3 DNA is TGTGCCAGCAGCTTGAGGGGACAGGGTAATTCACCCCTCCACTTT. Its protein is CASSLRGQGNSPLHF.

The chain has TRBV6-5 and TRBJ2-1, with TRBD2 identical over 9 bases. V lost 0 bases and J lost 10; bases outside the gene matches: 4. Germline loops: CDR1 MNHEY, CDR2 SVGAGI. CDR3 length equals 14 residues. CDR3: CASSYSTSGQEQFF. Written as DNA, the CDR3 is TGTGCCAGCAGTTACTCGACTAGCGGTCAAGAGCAGTTCTTC.

V and J are TRBV5-1 and TRBJ1-4; 7 positions match TRBD1. This CDR3 contains 18 residues. V shed 4 bases and J 5 bases; nucleotides not matched to a gene: 17. The germline gives CDR1 SGHRS, CDR2 YFSETQ. CDR3 in amino acids: CASSVKPGQRSANEKLFF. For the CDR3, the DNA is TGCGCCAGCAGCGTCAAACCGGGACAGCGTTCGGCGAATGAAAAACTGTTTTTT.

The DNA for the CDR3 is TGCGCCAGCTGGCGGGGAAGCGGGGGGGCCTACGAGCAGTACTTC. Amino acids: CASWRGSGGAYEQYF. V usage is TRBV5-1 and J usage is TRBJ2-7; 10 bases match TRBD2. CDR1 and CDR2 from the germline V gene are SGHRS and YFSETQ. Germline trimming cut 7 bases from V and 2 bases from J; bases unmatched to any gene: 9. The CDR3 is 15 amino acids.

In this sample, this clonotype turned up a few times. This chain connects TRBV12-3 or TRBV12-4 to TRBJ1-2; 7 nucleotides agree with TRBD1. Unmatched junction bases numbered 7, after V lost 5 bases and J lost 7 bases. The CDR3 loop spans 13 amino acids. The chain's CDR3 is CASSPTGVGGYTF. DNA for the CDR3: TGTGCCAGCAGTCCCACAGGGGTGGGTGGCTACACCTTC.

This clonotype was detected a few times. The V and J genes are TRBV30 and TRBJ2-5; D not certain. The end of the DNA aligns better with TRBJ2-7, so the J call may be wrong. Per germline, CDR1 GTSNPN and CDR2 SVGIG (reference sequence). The CDR3 is 11 residues long. As DNA, the CDR3 is TGTGCCTGGAGTGTATCAGACGAGCAGTACTTC. It is translated as CAWSVSDEQYF.

This rearrangement joins TRBV21-1 to TRBJ2-7; whether TRBD2, the table's D call, matches the DNA was not checked. TRBV21-1 represents a pseudogene. CDR3 length equals 13 residues. The CDR3 DNA sequence: TGTGCCAGCAGCCGGCTGCGGGGTTGCGAGCAGTACTTC. Residues: CASSRLRGCEQYF.

The rearrangement joins TRBV20-1 to TRBJ2-2; possible D gene TRBD1, 6 bases. The CDR3 has 15 amino acids. The germline gives CDR1 DFQATT, CDR2 SNEGSKA (reference sequence). Trimming left V 5 bases short and J 6 bases short, with 19 bases between. The chain's CDR3 is CSARGAGAPPGELFF. CDR3 sequence (DNA): TGCAGTGCTCGGGGAGCAGGGGCCCCCCCCGGGGAGCTGTTTTTT.

This clonotype has more than one count but fewer than ten. The chain recombines TRBV20-1 with TRBJ1-2, with D unresolved. Between the trimmed V and J ends, which lost 3 bases and 8 bases, there was a span of 10 bases. The CDR3 loop spans 11 amino acids. In germline, CDR1 is DFQATT, CDR2 SNEGSKA (reference sequence). CDR3 bases: TGCAGTGCTAGCCAGGCTGGGGGCTACACCTTC. Amino acids: CSASQAGGYTF.

CDR3 coding DNA: TGTGCCAGCAGCGACCAAGGGCCAGGCCAGTACTTC. As protein: CASSDQGPGQYF. This chain links TRBV4-2 with TRBJ2-7; D is undetermined. In germline, CDR1 is LGHNA, CDR2 YNFKEQ. Trimming removed 5 bases at V and 10 bases at J, with 15 bases between. This CDR3 is 12 amino acids long.

This clonotype was observed a handful of times. The chain employs TRBV27 and TRBJ2-3; 7 bases line up with TRBD1. Germline V gene sequence: CDR1 MNHEY, CDR2 SMNVEV (reference sequence). The CDR3 totals 15 residues. V lost 2 bases and J lost 5; bases outside the gene matches: 7. CDR3 protein: CASSLRGRIRDTQYF. The DNA of the CDR3 is TGTGCCAGCAGTTTAAGGGGGCGCATCAGAGATACGCAGTATTTT.

The chain links TRBV10-3 to TRBJ2-5; possible D gene TRBD2, 6 bases. The DNA end lines up better with TRBJ2-1; the J call may be wrong. Per the germline V gene, CDR1 is ENHRY and CDR2 is SYGVKD. This CDR3 spans 15 amino acids. This chain's CDR3 is CAISERGTAYNEQFF. The CDR3 DNA reads TGTGCCATCAGTGAACGGGGGACGGCCTACAATGAGCAGTTCTTC.

This chain connects TRBV7-9 to TRBJ1-1, with TRBD1 as a possible D gene (6 bases). V lost 4 bases, J lost 6 bases, and 9 bases lay in between. The CDR3 length is 12 residues. CDR1 SEHNR and CDR2 FQNEAQ come from the germline V gene (reference sequence). The CDR3 DNA sequence: TGTGCCAGCAGCTGGGGACAAGCTGAAGCTTTCTTT. Residues: CASSWGQAEAFF.

Written as DNA, the CDR3 is TGTGCCAGTAAGATGAACTATGGCTACACCTTC. This sequence encodes CASKMNYGYTF. This chain joins TRBV19 and TRBJ1-2; D remains ambiguous. V lost 7 bases, J lost 2 bases, and 5 bases lay in between. CDR3 length: 11 amino acids. Per the germline V gene, CDR1 is LNHDA and CDR2 is SQIVND (reference sequence).

This clonotype was found a few times. The gene calls are TRBV12-3 or TRBV12-4 and TRBJ1-6; weak D call: TRBD1 (5 bases). The CDR3 runs to 13 residues. With 3 bases removed from V and 11 bases from J, the gap between germline ends came to 11 bases. The CDR3 bases are TGTGCCAGCAGTTTGATCCGGGGGGCACCCCTCCACTTT. Protein sequence: CASSLIRGAPLHF.